This entry lists 23 T cell receptor beta chains sequenced from one sample in a study of OX40 agonist ivuxolimab in advanced cancers. Assay used: immunoSEQ multiplex PCR; TCRdb lists only in-frame clones, some missing. The table has over 85,000 clones, approximately 87% seen once. Here the sequenced sample was CD4+ or CD8+ T cells sorted from blood, taken in a trial of the OX40 agonist ivuxolimab. The source is an adult with an advanced solid tumor such as melanoma, head and neck, liver or kidney cancer.

The chain links TRBV27 to TRBJ2-2; 9 bases are a match to TRBD1. Germline V gene lookup returns CDR1 MNHEY and CDR2 SMNVEV (reference sequence). Trimming cost V 6 bases and J 5 bases; bases outside gene matches: 7. The CDR3 contains 15 residues. The CDR3 region is CASSEGQGRTGELFF. The CDR3 DNA sequence: TGTGCCAGCAGCGAGGGACAGGGTCGGACCGGGGAGCTGTTTTTT.

This chain uses TRBV5-6 with TRBJ2-3; 8 positions agree with TRBD1. Looked up from germline, CDR1 is SGHDT and CDR2 is YYEEEE. J was trimmed by 3 bases and V by 1 base; bases with no gene match: 4. This CDR3 is built from 15 residues. The CDR3 here is CASSLWDRMTDTQYF. The CDR3 DNA sequence: TGTGCCAGCAGCTTGTGGGACAGGATGACAGATACGCAGTATTTT.

The CDR3 loop is CASGFGPGTSGGGQFF. The CDR3 DNA reads as TGTGCTAGTGGTTTCGGCCCCGGGACTAGCGGGGGGGGGCAGTTCTTC. The rearrangement links TRBV12-5 to TRBJ2-1, with 16 bases aligning to TRBD2. In germline, CDR1 is LGHNT, CDR2 FRNRAP. There are 16 residues in the CDR3. Losses at the gene ends were 3 bases for V and 12 bases for J; bases not matched to a gene: 8.

V and J are TRBV7-2 and TRBJ1-1, with D possibly being TRBD1 (5 bases). V lost 1 base to trimming and J lost 6 bases, with 15 bases between them. The CDR3 runs to 15 residues. Germline CDR1 reads SGHTA; CDR2 reads FQGNSA. This CDR3 is CASSLVGGVWAEAFF. In DNA form, the CDR3 reads TGTGCCAGCAGCTTAGTGGGAGGGGTCTGGGCTGAAGCTTTCTTT.

This chain uses TRBV19 with TRBJ2-2; tentative D call: TRBD1 (7 bases). V was shortened by 2 bases and J by 1 base, with 8 bases between the two germline ends. Germline V gene data show CDR1 as LNHDA and CDR2 as SQIVND (reference sequence). This CDR3 has 15 amino acids. CDR3 nucleotide sequence: TGTGCCAGTAGTATACAGGGGGGGAACACCGGGGAGCTGTTTTTT. As protein: CASSIQGGNTGELFF.

This clone appeared a few times. V gene TRBV5-5 combines with J gene TRBJ2-5; D perhaps matches TRBD1 (6 bases). Germline V gene sequence: CDR1 SGHKS, CDR2 YYEKEE (reference sequence). The CDR3 has 12 amino acids. V lost 4 bases, J lost 5 bases, and 9 bases lay in between. CDR3 protein: CASSPTGETQYF. In DNA, the CDR3 is TGTGCCAGCAGCCCCACAGGGGAGACCCAGTACTTC.

This chain joins TRBV6-6 and TRBJ1-2, with 9 bases that match TRBD1. The CDR3 loop spans 15 amino acids. J was trimmed by 5 bases and V by 0 bases; bases with no gene match: 4. The germline gives CDR1 MNHNY, CDR2 SVGAGI (reference sequence). CDR3 sequence: CASSYSGQGWYGYTF. The CDR3, as DNA: TGTGCCAGCAGTTACTCTGGACAGGGGTGGTATGGCTACACCTTC.

This clone was recorded a few times. This sequence joins TRBV5-1 and TRBJ2-7; D tentatively fits TRBD1 or TRBD2 (5 bases each). Germline values: CDR1 SGHRS, CDR2 YFSETQ. With 0 bases removed from V and 8 bases from J, the gap between germline ends came to 21 bases. This CDR3 region has 16 residues. The DNA of the CDR3 is TGCGCCAGCAGCTTGGGGGGGACGGATCTAGGCGTGAAGCAGTACTTC. Amino acids: CASSLGGTDLGVKQYF.

This chain links TRBV7-8 with TRBJ2-7, with TRBD2 identical over 14 bases. The V and J ends lost 0 bases and 4 bases, in that order; junction bases with no gene match: 8. The CDR3 consists of 18 residues. From germline, CDR1 is SGHVS and CDR2 FQNEAQ. CDR3 sequence: CASSLAFTGTSGRYEQYF. The CDR3 DNA follows: TGTGCCAGCAGCTTAGCCTTTACAGGGACTAGCGGGAGATACGAGCAGTACTTC.

The chain joins TRBV6-6 to TRBJ1-2, with 10 nucleotides matching TRBD1. This CDR3 is 16 amino acids long. Germline loops: CDR1 MNHNY, CDR2 SVGAGI (reference sequence). The V gene end was trimmed by 6 bases and the J gene end by 2 bases; junction bases not matched to a gene: 9. DNA of the CDR3: TGTGCCAGCAGCTCGGGACAGGGGCTCGGGAACTATGGCTACACCTTC. Protein product: CASSSGQGLGNYGYTF.

This chain connects TRBV5-8 to TRBJ2-1, with 8 bases aligning to TRBD1. In germline, CDR1 is SGHTS, CDR2 YDEGEE. The CDR3 is made up of 16 amino acids. Losses at the gene ends were 0 bases for V and 3 bases for J; bases not matched to a gene: 5. CDR3 DNA: TGTGCCAGCAGCTTGGAAGCAGGGGGCTTCTACAATGAGCAGTTCTTC. Its protein product is CASSLEAGGFYNEQFF.

This chain uses TRBV4-2 with TRBJ2-6; no clear D. CDR3 length: 18 residues. In germline, CDR1 is LGHNA, CDR2 YNFKEQ. V was shortened by 7 bases and J by 0 bases, with 19 bases between the two germline ends. This CDR3 reads CASTPTVIGSSGANVLTF. The DNA for the CDR3 is TGTGCCAGCACCCCCACGGTCATAGGGTCCTCTGGGGCCAACGTCCTGACTTTC.

The J gene is TRBJ2-3, the V gene TRBV2, with 12 bases lining up with TRBD2. The J segment lost 6 bases and the V segment lost 2 bases, leaving 6 bases of the junction unmatched. This CDR3 spans 16 amino acids. Germline assignment: CDR1 SNHLY and CDR2 FYNNEI. This CDR3 reads CASSERPSGRADTQYF. CDR3 bases: TGTGCCAGCAGTGAAAGACCTAGCGGGAGGGCCGATACGCAGTATTTT.

In this sample, this clone turned up once. Here the CDR3 reads CASSLTASPSPLHF. CDR3 nucleotides: TGCGCCAGCAGCTTGACCGCAAGTCCTTCACCCCTCCACTTT. V usage is TRBV5-1 and J usage is TRBJ1-6; D ambiguous. CDR1 and CDR2 from the germline V gene are SGHRS and YFSETQ. V was shortened by 1 base and J by 9 bases, with 11 bases between the two germline ends. The CDR3 has 14 residues.

The rearrangement links TRBV6-1 to TRBJ2-7, with 7 bases fitting TRBD1. Germline CDR1 MNHNS, CDR2 SASEGT. V was clipped by 7 bases and J by 0 bases; unmatched bases: 9. The CDR3 is 15 amino acids. CDR3 residues: CASKEGQDSSYEQYF. The CDR3 DNA is TGTGCCAGCAAGGAAGGACAGGACAGCTCCTACGAGCAGTACTTC.

V gene TRBV18 combines with J gene TRBJ1-1, with D perhaps matching TRBD1 (5 bases). The CDR3 has 14 residues. CDR1 is KGHSH and CDR2 is LQKENI in the germline V gene. V was trimmed by 2 bases and J by 2 bases, leaving 9 bases between them. In nucleotides, the CDR3 is TGTGCCAGCTCACCAAAGGGGCTAAACACTGAAGCTTTCTTT. This encodes CASSPKGLNTEAFF.

This rearrangement joins TRBV29-1 to TRBJ2-7, with D possibly being TRBD2 (6 bases). CDR3 length equals 14 residues. Trimming removed 6 bases at V and 2 bases at J, with 17 bases between. Germline V gene sequence: CDR1 SQVTM, CDR2 ANQGSEA. The CDR3 loop reads CSVAGGEPPYEQYF. The CDR3 DNA is TGCAGCGTAGCCGGAGGGGAACCCCCCTACGAGCAGTACTTC.

This clone was observed once. The chain employs TRBV30 and TRBJ2-5, with a tentative D call TRBD1 (6 bases). V was clipped by 5 bases and J by 0 bases, with 10 bases between them. This CDR3 has 13 residues. Germline CDR1 and CDR2: GTSNPN and SVGIG (reference sequence). In DNA, the CDR3 is TGTGCCTGGTCTAGGGGGTACCAAGAGACCCAGTACTTC. It specifies CAWSRGYQETQYF.

The chain employs TRBV11-3 and TRBJ2-3; TRBD2 might be the D (5 bases). The CDR3 loop spans 13 amino acids. The V end was cut by 5 bases, the J end by 4 bases, with 10 bases between. Germline V gene data show CDR1 as SGHNT and CDR2 as YENEEA. Written as DNA, the CDR3 is TGTGCCAGCAGCCTCCCCGGGGCAGATACGCAGTATTTT. Its translation: CASSLPGADTQYF.

The V gene is TRBV6-1, the J gene TRBJ1-2; D unclear. V was clipped by 6 bases and J by 2 bases, with 10 bases between them. CDR1 and CDR2 (germline): MNHNS, SASEGT. CDR3 size: 13 residues. CDR3 DNA sequence: TGTGCCAGCAGGACCGACGGGAACTATGGCTACACCTTC. Protein sequence: CASRTDGNYGYTF.

This clone was picked up one time. The chain has TRBV28 and TRBJ2-5; possibly TRBD1 for D (5 bases). The J call may not be correct, given that the DNA end is closer to TRBJ2-7. The CDR3 runs to 13 residues. Germline lookup yields CDR1 MDHEN and CDR2 SYDVKM. The CDR3 sequence: CASSPDTPYEQYF. The CDR3 nucleotides are TGTGCCAGCAGCCCGGACACCCCCTACGAGCAGTACTTC.

The chain employs TRBV6-5 and TRBJ2-7; 11 bases agree with TRBD1. The CDR3 sequence is 15 residues long. Losses at the gene ends were 6 bases for V and 2 bases for J; bases not matched to a gene: 6. Germline V gene data show CDR1 as MNHEY and CDR2 as SVGAGI. CDR3 sequence reads: CASRAGTGGPYEQYF. Here the CDR3 DNA reads TGTGCCAGCAGGGCCGGGACAGGGGGTCCCTACGAGCAGTACTTC.

V is TRBV7-3 and J is TRBJ2-1; 11 nucleotides agree with TRBD2. V lost 5 bases and J lost 4; bases outside the gene matches: 4. Germline V lookup: CDR1 SGHTA, CDR2 FQGTGA. The CDR3 has 15 amino acids. The CDR3 DNA is TGTGCCAGCAGCAGACTAGCGGGAATGTACAATGAGCAGTTCTTC. It encodes CASSRLAGMYNEQFF.